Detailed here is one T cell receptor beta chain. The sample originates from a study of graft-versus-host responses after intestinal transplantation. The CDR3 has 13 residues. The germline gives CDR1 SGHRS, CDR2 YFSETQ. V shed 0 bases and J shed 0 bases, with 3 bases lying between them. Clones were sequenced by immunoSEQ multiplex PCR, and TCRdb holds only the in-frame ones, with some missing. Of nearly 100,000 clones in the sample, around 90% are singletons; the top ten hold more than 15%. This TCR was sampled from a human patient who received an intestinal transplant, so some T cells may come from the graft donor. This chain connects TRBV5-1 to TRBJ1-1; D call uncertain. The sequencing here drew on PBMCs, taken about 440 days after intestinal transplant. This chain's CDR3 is CASSLEVNTEAFF. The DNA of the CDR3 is TGCGCCAGCAGCTTGGAAGTGAACACTGAAGCTTTCTTT.